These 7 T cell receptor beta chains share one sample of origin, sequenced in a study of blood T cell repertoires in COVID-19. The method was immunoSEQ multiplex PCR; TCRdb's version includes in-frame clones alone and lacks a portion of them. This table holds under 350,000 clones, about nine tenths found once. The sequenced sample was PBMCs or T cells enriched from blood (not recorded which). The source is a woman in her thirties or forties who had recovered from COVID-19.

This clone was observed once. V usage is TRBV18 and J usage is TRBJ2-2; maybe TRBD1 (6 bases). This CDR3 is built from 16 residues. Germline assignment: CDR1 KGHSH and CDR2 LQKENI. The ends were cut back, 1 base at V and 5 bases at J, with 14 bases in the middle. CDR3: CASSPLPGVTTGELFF. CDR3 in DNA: TGTGCCAGCTCACCACTGCCAGGGGTTACAACCGGGGAGCTGTTTTTT.

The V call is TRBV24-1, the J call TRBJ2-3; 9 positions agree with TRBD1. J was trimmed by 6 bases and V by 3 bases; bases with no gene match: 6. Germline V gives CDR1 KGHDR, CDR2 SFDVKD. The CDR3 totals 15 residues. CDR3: CATSDPGTGSDTQYF. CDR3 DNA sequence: TGTGCCACCAGTGATCCCGGGACAGGGTCGGATACGCAGTATTTT.

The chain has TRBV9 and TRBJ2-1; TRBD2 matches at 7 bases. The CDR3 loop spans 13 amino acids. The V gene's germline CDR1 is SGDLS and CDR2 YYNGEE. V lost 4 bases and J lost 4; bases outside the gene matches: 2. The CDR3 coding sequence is TGTGCCAGCAGCACTAGCGATTACAATGAGCAGTTCTTC. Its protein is CASSTSDYNEQFF.

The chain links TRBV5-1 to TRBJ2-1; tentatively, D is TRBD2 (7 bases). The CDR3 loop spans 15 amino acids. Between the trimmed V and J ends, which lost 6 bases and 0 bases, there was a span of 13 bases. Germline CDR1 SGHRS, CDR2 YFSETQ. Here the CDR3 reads CASTQGGGSYNEQFF. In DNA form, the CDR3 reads TGCGCCAGCACCCAAGGGGGGGGCTCCTACAATGAGCAGTTCTTC.

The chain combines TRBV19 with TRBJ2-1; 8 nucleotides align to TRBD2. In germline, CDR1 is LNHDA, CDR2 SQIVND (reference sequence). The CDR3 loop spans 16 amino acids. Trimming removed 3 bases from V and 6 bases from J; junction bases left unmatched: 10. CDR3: CASSITGLAKGNEQFF. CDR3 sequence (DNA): TGTGCCAGTAGTATCACCGGACTAGCAAAAGGCAATGAGCAGTTCTTC.

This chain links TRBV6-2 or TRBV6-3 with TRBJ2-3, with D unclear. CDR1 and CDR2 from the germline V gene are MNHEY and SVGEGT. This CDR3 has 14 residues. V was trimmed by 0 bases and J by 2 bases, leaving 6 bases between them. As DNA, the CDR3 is TGTGCCAGCAGTTACTCAGTAGTCACAGATACGCAGTATTTT. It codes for CASSYSVVTDTQYF.

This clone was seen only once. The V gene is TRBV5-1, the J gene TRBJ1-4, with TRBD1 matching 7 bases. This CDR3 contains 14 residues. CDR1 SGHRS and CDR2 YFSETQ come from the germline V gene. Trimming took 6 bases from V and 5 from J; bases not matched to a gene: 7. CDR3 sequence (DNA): TGCGCCAGCACACCGGGACAGCTCAATGAAAAACTGTTTTTT. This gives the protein CASTPGQLNEKLFF.